The TCR beta chain described here comes from a study of human T cells and chemical hapten exposure. Across the whole study: Slight differences in pooled library volume were the main source of varying TCR yields across samples.

The CDR3 runs 12 residues. V shed 1 base and J shed 5 bases, with 3 bases lying between them. The germline gives CDR1 SEHNR, CDR2 FQNEAQ (reference sequence). Study results and limitations: The donor cohort had alopecia, so its immune response may not match that of healthy people.

Time point noted: patch test 3, about 24 weeks after DPC sensitization. Indicated treatment: therapeutic diphenylcyclopropenone sensitization with weekly scalp DPC. This clonotype appeared many times. The target antigen is unknown. TCRdb used MiXCR to reprocess the RACE reads, holding one entry per CDR3 protein. Of approximately 80,000 distinct CDR3 sequences listed, over 10% were seen once; the top ten hold 5.7%. The clonotype originates from a woman between 50 and 59 years old with alopecia areata. Some clones in this sample may be carry-over from other donors' samples. The V and J genes are TRBV7-9 and TRBJ2-4; no clear D gene. Sequencing was performed on whole blood, taken in connection with sensitization to the hapten diphenylcyclopropenone (DPC). The DNA for the CDR3 is TGTGCCAGCAGCTTAGTGGAAAACATTCAGTACTTC. As protein: CASSLVENIQYF.